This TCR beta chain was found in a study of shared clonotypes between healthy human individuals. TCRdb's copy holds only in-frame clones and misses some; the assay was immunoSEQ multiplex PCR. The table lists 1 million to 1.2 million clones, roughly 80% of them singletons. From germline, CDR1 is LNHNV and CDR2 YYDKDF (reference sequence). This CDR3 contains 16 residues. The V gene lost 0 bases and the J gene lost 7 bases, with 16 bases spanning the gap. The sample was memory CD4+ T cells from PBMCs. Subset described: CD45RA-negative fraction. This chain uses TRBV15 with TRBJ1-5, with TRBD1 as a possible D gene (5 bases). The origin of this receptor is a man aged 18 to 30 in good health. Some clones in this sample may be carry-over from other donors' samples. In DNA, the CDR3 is TGTGCCACCAGCAGAGATAAAGGGGCTCCAAGCCAGCCCCAGCATTTT. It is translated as CATSRDKGAPSQPQHF.